The rows below give T cell receptor beta chains drawn from one sample of a study of response to subunit inactivated influenza vaccine. TCRdb re-called the RT-PCR reads through MiXCR, storing one row per CDR3 protein. The sample has fewer than 600,000 distinct CDR3 sequences; roughly 7.6% are singletons. The sequencing used PBMCs from blood, collected less than 30 months after vaccination. These TCRs come from a man aged 50-75 years who received an inactivated influenza vaccine. CDR3s include the opening cysteine and the closing phenylalanine or tryptophan. Fields, in order: clone size, D gene, V gene, CDR3 length, J gene, CDR3 protein, CDR3 DNA. D genes are given only for firm matches. Where a row states a size, it is once, few, many or the class of an expanded clone; other rows omit it.

abundance: many; d_gene: .; v_gene: TRBV5-1; len: 14; j_gene: TRBJ1-1; CDR3aa: CASSLGGVGTEAFF; CDR3nt: TGCGCCAGCAGCTTGGGAGGGGTTGGTACTGAAGCTTTCTTT
abundance: many; d_gene: .; v_gene: TRBV6-5; len: 15; j_gene: TRBJ1-3; CDR3aa: CASSSRTVSGNTIYF; CDR3nt: TGTGCCAGCAGTTCCCGGACAGTCTCTGGAAACACCATATATTTT
abundance: few; d_gene: .; v_gene: TRBV6-2/TRBV6-3; len: 16; j_gene: TRBJ2-3; CDR3aa: CASRTQGISSTDTQYF; CDR3nt: TGTGCCAGCAGGACACAGGGAATTTCTAGCACAGATACGCAGTATTTT
abundance: few; d_gene: TRBD1; v_gene: TRBV7-2; len: 14; j_gene: TRBJ2-1; CDR3aa: CASSSAGTGNEQFF; CDR3nt: TGTGCCAGCAGCTCAGCCGGGACAGGCAATGAGCAGTTCTTC
abundance: few; d_gene: .; v_gene: TRBV6-5; len: 13; j_gene: TRBJ1-1; CDR3aa: CASSNRQNTEAFF; CDR3nt: TGTGCCAGCAGTAACAGACAAAACACTGAAGCTTTCTTT
abundance: many; d_gene: .; v_gene: TRBV29-1; len: 12; j_gene: TRBJ2-3; CDR3aa: CSALDRTDTQYF; CDR3nt: TGCAGCGCCCTTGACAGAACAGATACGCAGTATTTT
abundance: many; d_gene: .; v_gene: TRBV5-1; len: 13; j_gene: TRBJ2-2; CDR3aa: CASSLYETGELFF; CDR3nt: TGCGCCAGCAGCTTGTACGAAACCGGGGAGCTGTTTTTT
abundance: .; d_gene: .; v_gene: TRBV7-9; len: 12; j_gene: TRBJ2-7; CDR3aa: CASSFPGYEQYF; CDR3nt: TGTGCCAGCAGCTTCCCCGGGTACGAGCAGTACTTC
abundance: many; d_gene: TRBD1; v_gene: TRBV5-6; len: 15; j_gene: TRBJ1-5; CDR3aa: CASSPSRDRYQPQHF; CDR3nt: TGTGCCAGCAGCCCGTCCCGGGACAGGTATCAGCCCCAGCATTTT
abundance: many; d_gene: .; v_gene: TRBV7-2; len: 16; j_gene: TRBJ2-7; CDR3aa: CASSLVGLAKTYEQYF; CDR3nt: TGTGCCAGCAGCTTAGTCGGGCTAGCTAAGACCTACGAGCAGTACTTC
abundance: few; d_gene: .; v_gene: TRBV7-3; len: 15; j_gene: TRBJ1-1; CDR3aa: CASSLSPTPNTEAFF; CDR3nt: TGTGCCAGCAGCTTAAGTCCAACCCCGAACACTGAAGCTTTCTTT
abundance: many; d_gene: .; v_gene: TRBV9; len: 15; j_gene: TRBJ1-2; CDR3aa: CASSDRGSPNYGYTF; CDR3nt: TGTGCCAGCAGCGACCGAGGCAGCCCAAACTATGGCTACACCTTC
abundance: .; d_gene: TRBD1; v_gene: TRBV2; len: 18; j_gene: TRBJ2-7; CDR3aa: CASSEALDDRGFLYEQYF; CDR3nt: TGTGCCAGCAGTGAAGCGCTAGACGACAGGGGCTTCTTGTACGAGCAGTACTTC
abundance: few; d_gene: TRBD2; v_gene: TRBV7-6; len: 16; j_gene: TRBJ2-1; CDR3aa: CASSLDPSGTDNEQFF; CDR3nt: TGTGCCAGCAGCTTAGACCCTAGCGGGACGGACAATGAGCAGTTCTTC
abundance: many; d_gene: TRBD2; v_gene: TRBV6-4; len: 22; j_gene: TRBJ2-7; CDR3aa: CASSTAGTGILIETSGRYEQYF; CDR3nt: TGTGCCAGCAGTACGGCCGGGACAGGGATTTTGATTGAGACTAGCGGGAGATACGAGCAGTACTTC
abundance: few; d_gene: .; v_gene: TRBV6-1; len: 15; j_gene: TRBJ2-5; CDR3aa: CASRVSGASQETQYF; CDR3nt: TGTGCCAGCAGGGTGTCAGGGGCCTCCCAAGAGACCCAGTACTTC
abundance: .; d_gene: TRBD1; v_gene: TRBV5-1; len: 15; j_gene: TRBJ1-2; CDR3aa: CASSLELGTGKGYTF; CDR3nt: TGCGCCAGCAGCTTGGAATTAGGGACAGGGAAGGGCTACACCTTC
abundance: few; d_gene: .; v_gene: TRBV2; len: 14; j_gene: TRBJ1-1; CDR3aa: CASRSGSLNTEAFF; CDR3nt: TGTGCCAGCAGATCGGGCAGTTTGAACACTGAAGCTTTCTTT
abundance: .; d_gene: .; v_gene: TRBV7-8; len: 13; j_gene: TRBJ2-5; CDR3aa: CASSPKEGETQYF; CDR3nt: TGTGCCAGCAGCCCAAAGGAGGGGGAGACCCAGTACTTC
abundance: .; d_gene: .; v_gene: TRBV20-1; len: 15; j_gene: TRBJ2-3; CDR3aa: CSATPGTALVDTQYF; CDR3nt: TGCAGTGCCACACCCGGGACCGCCCTCGTGGATACGCAGTATTTT
abundance: many; d_gene: .; v_gene: TRBV4-3; len: 15; j_gene: TRBJ2-1; CDR3aa: CASSQEWDSYNEQFF; CDR3nt: TGCGCCAGCAGCCAAGAATGGGACTCCTACAATGAGCAGTTCTTC
abundance: .; d_gene: .; v_gene: TRBV12-3/TRBV12-4; len: 13; j_gene: TRBJ2-1; CDR3aa: CASSLAMGGGPFF; CDR3nt: TGTGCCAGCAGTTTAGCGATGGGAGGAGGACCGTTCTTC
abundance: .; d_gene: .; v_gene: TRBV6-6; len: 13; j_gene: TRBJ1-5; CDR3aa: CASSYLDNQPQHF; CDR3nt: TGTGCCAGCAGTTACCTAGACAATCAGCCCCAGCATTTT
abundance: few; d_gene: .; v_gene: TRBV20-1; len: 15; j_gene: TRBJ2-3; CDR3aa: CSARDNGAYTDTQYF; CDR3nt: TGCAGTGCTAGAGATAACGGGGCCTACACAGATACGCAGTATTTT
abundance: few; d_gene: TRBD2; v_gene: TRBV5-1; len: 17; j_gene: TRBJ2-2; CDR3aa: CASSTSGRALNTGELFF; CDR3nt: TGCGCCAGCAGCACTAGCGGGAGGGCCCTGAACACCGGGGAGCTGTTTTTT
abundance: few; d_gene: .; v_gene: TRBV28; len: 11; j_gene: TRBJ2-1; CDR3aa: CASSSQGPPFF; CDR3nt: TGTGCCAGCAGTTCACAGGGCCCGCCATTCTTC
abundance: few; d_gene: TRBD2; v_gene: TRBV11-2; len: 17; j_gene: TRBJ2-1; CDR3aa: CASSLDLAGGVYNEQFF; CDR3nt: TGTGCCAGCAGCTTAGATCTGGCGGGAGGGGTTTACAATGAGCAGTTCTTC
abundance: many; d_gene: .; v_gene: TRBV12-3/TRBV12-4; len: 14; j_gene: TRBJ2-6; CDR3aa: CASSRQAEDNVLTF; CDR3nt: TGTGCCAGCAGCAGACAGGCCGAGGACAACGTCCTGACTTTC
abundance: .; d_gene: TRBD2; v_gene: TRBV15; len: 16; j_gene: TRBJ2-1; CDR3aa: CATSRDHGRAYNEQFF; CDR3nt: TGTGCCACCAGCAGAGACCACGGGAGGGCGTACAATGAGCAGTTCTTC
abundance: .; d_gene: TRBD2; v_gene: TRBV6-1; len: 14; j_gene: TRBJ2-5; CDR3aa: CASSRLAEKETQYF; CDR3nt: TGTGCCAGCAGTCGACTAGCGGAAAAGGAGACCCAGTACTTC
abundance: few; d_gene: .; v_gene: TRBV5-1; len: 15; j_gene: TRBJ2-7; CDR3aa: CASSFGKGGGYEQYF; CDR3nt: TGCGCCAGCAGCTTCGGGAAGGGCGGCGGCTACGAGCAGTACTTC
abundance: many; d_gene: TRBD2; v_gene: TRBV20-1; len: 13; j_gene: TRBJ2-7; CDR3aa: CSAIRGGYYEQYF; CDR3nt: TGCAGTGCTATACGGGGGGGATACTACGAGCAGTACTTC
abundance: .; d_gene: .; v_gene: TRBV6-5; len: 15; j_gene: TRBJ2-2; CDR3aa: CASSSSISNTGELFF; CDR3nt: TGTGCCAGCAGTTCCTCCATTTCGAACACCGGGGAGCTGTTTTTT
abundance: few; d_gene: TRBD1; v_gene: TRBV28; len: 16; j_gene: TRBJ2-7; CDR3aa: CASSFFQGVSSYEQYF; CDR3nt: TGTGCCAGCAGTTTCTTCCAGGGGGTGAGCTCCTACGAGCAGTACTTC
abundance: many; d_gene: TRBD2; v_gene: TRBV2; len: 14; j_gene: TRBJ2-5; CDR3aa: CASRGTGGGETQYF; CDR3nt: TGTGCCAGCAGAGGGACGGGAGGAGGCGAGACCCAGTACTTC
abundance: .; d_gene: .; v_gene: TRBV18; len: 13; j_gene: TRBJ2-5; CDR3aa: CASSRGSSETQYF; CDR3nt: TGTGCCAGCTCACGAGGGTCGTCGGAGACCCAGTACTTC
abundance: few; d_gene: .; v_gene: TRBV24-1; len: 15; j_gene: TRBJ2-2; CDR3aa: CATSGGRRNTGELFF; CDR3nt: TGTGCCACCAGTGGGGGACGGAGAAACACCGGGGAGCTGTTTTTT
abundance: .; d_gene: TRBD1; v_gene: TRBV4-3; len: 16; j_gene: TRBJ2-2; CDR3aa: CASSQAKTGGTGELFF; CDR3nt: TGCGCCAGCAGCCAAGCTAAGACAGGGGGCACCGGGGAGCTGTTTTTT
abundance: many; d_gene: .; v_gene: TRBV18; len: 15; j_gene: TRBJ1-5; CDR3aa: CASSPGGPGMEPQHF; CDR3nt: TGTGCCAGCTCACCTGGAGGGCCAGGGATGGAGCCCCAGCATTTT
abundance: few; d_gene: .; v_gene: TRBV15; len: 14; j_gene: TRBJ2-5; CDR3aa: CATRSSLYQETQYF; CDR3nt: TGTGCCACCAGAAGCTCTCTGTACCAAGAGACCCAGTACTTC
abundance: many; d_gene: .; v_gene: TRBV28; len: 15; j_gene: TRBJ2-1; CDR3aa: CASSLLGGEGNEQFF; CDR3nt: TGTGCCAGCAGTTTGCTTGGGGGAGAGGGCAATGAGCAGTTCTTC
abundance: many; d_gene: .; v_gene: TRBV6-2/TRBV6-3; len: 14; j_gene: TRBJ1-1; CDR3aa: CASSYAGAAFEAFF; CDR3nt: TGTGCCAGCAGTTACGCCGGGGCAGCCTTTGAAGCTTTCTTT
abundance: few; d_gene: .; v_gene: TRBV20-1; len: 12; j_gene: TRBJ2-1; CDR3aa: CSAPDRYNEQFF; CDR3nt: TGCAGTGCCCCCGACCGCTACAATGAGCAGTTCTTC